This T cell receptor (beta chain) was identified during a study of blood T cells in healthy people across ages. Overall study findings and caveats: With donor CMV status unknown, expanded clonotype changes were possibly confounded. With unsorted PBMCs, a conclusive comparison of naive versus antigen-experienced cells was not possible. TCR beta diversity, measured per million T cells, fell in a roughly linear way with age.

This clonotype came up a few times. Its antigen is currently unknown. Germline V gives CDR1 LGHDT, CDR2 YNNKEL (reference sequence). The CDR3 runs 16 residues. V shed 0 bases and J shed 5 bases, with 16 bases lying between them. Each individual donor underwent a draw of approximately 9.6 milliliters of peripheral blood. It was with a sample-barcoded 5' primer and a J-beta primer mix that a second PCR of roughly 7 to 12 cycles was run. TCRdb reanalysed the 5' RACE reads using MiXCR and keeps one entry per CDR3 protein. The repertoire holds some 900,000 distinct CDR3 sequences, with under 50% as singletons.

This receptor was taken from a man aged 25 to 40 in good health. The chain couples TRBV3-1 to TRBJ1-1, with D possibly TRBD1 on 6 matching bases. The sequencing input was blood. As DNA, the CDR3 is TGTGCCAGCAGCCAAGATAGCCGGGGGCGGAGAACTGAAGCTTTCTTT. Its protein product is CASSQDSRGRRTEAFF.